Each of the 21 T cell receptor beta chains below was sequenced from the same sample in a study of T cells after yellow fever vaccination. TCRdb fed the 5' RACE reads into MiXCR, producing one record per CDR3 protein. Of around 310,000 distinct CDR3 sequences listed, approximately 4% were seen once; the top ten hold roughly 26%. Sequencing used PBMCs, obtained 5 days after the yellow fever booster vaccination. Source of these receptors: a man between 18 and 29 years old who received the YFV17D yellow fever vaccine.

Ten or more counts support this clonotype. The genes are TRBV12-3 or TRBV12-4 and TRBJ2-7; possible D gene TRBD1, 6 bases. V lost 7 bases and J lost 1, with 17 bases in between. The CDR3 spans 15 residues. Here the CDR3 DNA reads TGTGCCAGCACCCTAGGAAGGGGGTCGTCCTACGAGCAGTACTTC. Encoded protein: CASTLGRGSSYEQYF.

This clonotype was detected ten times or more. V usage is TRBV9 and J usage is TRBJ2-3; a weak D match, TRBD1 (5 bases). CDR3 length: 14 residues. Trimming pared 0 bases from V and 3 bases from J, leaving 8 bases between. Germline CDR1 SGDLS, CDR2 YYNGEE. This chain's CDR3 is CASSVAQGTDTQYF. Here the CDR3 DNA reads TGTGCCAGCAGCGTAGCTCAGGGAACAGATACGCAGTATTTT.

The V and J genes are TRBV2 and TRBJ2-4; D may match TRBD1 or TRBD2 (6 bases each). V gave up 8 bases and J gave up 1 base, with 9 bases separating them. Germline V CDR1 and CDR2: SNHLY, FYNNEI. This CDR3 has 13 residues. CDR3 amino acids: CASGGPAKNIQYF. DNA of the CDR3: TGTGCCAGCGGGGGGCCGGCCAAAAACATTCAGTACTTC.

This clonotype showed up many times. The V gene is TRBV5-1, the J gene TRBJ1-1; D not certain. Trimming removed 1 base at V and 3 bases at J, with 10 bases between. This CDR3 spans 14 amino acids. CDR1 is SGHRS, CDR2 YFSETQ, per germline. This CDR3 reads CASSLRVLDTEAFF. CDR3 DNA: TGCGCCAGCAGCTTGCGGGTGCTGGACACTGAAGCTTTCTTT.

Ten or more counts support this clonotype. The CDR3 bases are TGTGCCGGCTGGACATTGGACTATGGCTACACCTTC. Its translation: CAGWTLDYGYTF. The V gene is TRBV7-6, the J gene TRBJ1-2, with D possibly TRBD1 on 5 matching bases. The CDR3 extends over 12 amino acids. V was clipped by 11 bases and J by 3 bases, with 13 bases between them. Germline lookup yields CDR1 SGHVS and CDR2 FNYEAQ.

The sample holds many counts of this clonotype. The V and J genes are TRBV7-9 and TRBJ1-1; the D is unclear. V dropped 2 bases and J dropped 2 bases, with 9 bases sitting between them. Germline V gene sequence: CDR1 SEHNR, CDR2 FQNEAQ (reference sequence). This CDR3 is built from 14 residues. CDR3 amino acids: CASSLISGNTEAFF. CDR3 sequence (DNA): TGTGCCAGCAGCTTAATTTCAGGAAACACTGAAGCTTTCTTT.

This clonotype was seen many times. The gene calls are TRBV7-2 and TRBJ1-5; D gene ambiguous. This CDR3 has 12 residues. The V gene's germline CDR1 is SGHTA and CDR2 FQGNSA. The V gene lost 5 bases and the J gene lost 9 bases, with 11 bases spanning the gap. As DNA, the CDR3 is TGTGCCAGCAGCCTAGAAGGCGGGCCCCAGCATTTT. Protein product: CASSLEGGPQHF.

This clonotype appeared many times. This chain links TRBV27 with TRBJ1-3; D remains unclear. Deletions cut 3 bases from V and 3 bases from J, with 6 bases between. From germline, CDR1 is MNHEY and CDR2 SMNVEV (reference sequence). CDR3 length: 13 amino acids. The CDR3 sequence: CASSFNFGNTIYF. The CDR3 DNA reads TGTGCCAGCAGTTTCAATTTTGGAAACACCATATATTTT.

This clonotype was picked up many times. The CDR3 sequence is CASSGTGGTYNEQFF. CDR3 sequence (DNA): TGCGCCAGCAGCGGGACAGGGGGGACCTACAATGAGCAGTTCTTC. J is TRBJ2-1 and V is TRBV5-1; 11 bases are shared with TRBD1. Germline trimming cut 4 bases from V and 2 bases from J; bases unmatched to any gene: 2. Germline V gene lookup returns CDR1 SGHRS and CDR2 YFSETQ. The CDR3 consists of 15 residues. The whole variable domain, remainder taken from reference TRBV5-1 and TRBJ2-1, is KAGVTQTPRYLIKTRGQQVTLSCSPISGHRSVSWYQQTPGQGLQFLFEYFSETQRNKGNFPGRFSGRQFSNSRSEMNVSTLELGDSALYLCASSGTGGTYNEQFFGPGTRLTVL.

This sequence joins TRBV15 and TRBJ2-7; 8 bases match TRBD1. In germline, CDR1 is LNHNV, CDR2 YYDKDF (reference sequence). J was trimmed by 4 bases and V by 4 bases; bases with no gene match: 6. There are 14 residues in the CDR3. CDR3 protein: CATSTRDRTYEQYV. CDR3 nucleotide sequence: TGTGCCACCAGCACAAGGGACAGGACATACGAGCAGTACGTC.

The chain employs TRBV20-1 and TRBJ2-7; TRBD1 agrees at 8 bases. This CDR3 has 15 residues. Germline V gene sequence: CDR1 DFQATT, CDR2 SNEGSKA (reference sequence). The V and J ends lost 3 bases and 0 bases, in that order; junction bases with no gene match: 7. This CDR3 reads CSASDGQGHSYEQYV. The DNA of the CDR3 is TGCAGTGCTAGTGACGGACAGGGCCACTCCTACGAGCAGTACGTC.

J is TRBJ2-3 and V is TRBV6-2 or TRBV6-3; maybe TRBD2 (6 bases). The CDR3 length is 13 residues. Trimming took off 5 bases at V and 6 bases at J, with 12 bases between the two ends. Germline V gene lookup returns CDR1 MNHEY and CDR2 SVGEGT. This chain's CDR3 is CASSRRDRDTQYF. CDR3 sequence (DNA): TGTGCCAGCAGTCGGAGGGACCGGGATACGCAGTATTTT.

This clonotype was found many times. This chain links TRBV6-2 or TRBV6-3 with TRBJ2-1; 8 bases are a match to TRBD2. Germline trimming cut 0 bases from V and 4 bases from J; bases unmatched to any gene: 8. Germline-derived CDR1 and CDR2 are MNHEY and SVGEGT. This CDR3 has 17 residues. CDR3 sequence (DNA): TGTGCCAGCAGTTACTCGAATTCGGGGGGGGATTACAATGAGCAGTTCTTC. It encodes CASSYSNSGGDYNEQFF.

The chain uses TRBV19 and TRBJ1-1, with 8 bases aligning to TRBD1. Germline lookup yields CDR1 LNHDA and CDR2 SQIVND (reference sequence). This CDR3 is 18 amino acids long. V gave up 7 bases and J gave up 0 bases; unmatched junction bases: 16. This CDR3 is CASKVQRTGKMVNTEAFF. CDR3 coding DNA: TGTGCCAGTAAGGTACAAAGGACAGGGAAAATGGTGAACACTGAAGCTTTCTTT.

This clonotype came up a few times. The V and J genes are TRBV7-8 and TRBJ2-3; D is possibly TRBD2 (6 bases). This CDR3 contains 16 residues. Germline CDR1 is SGHVS and CDR2 is FQNEAQ. The V end lost 4 bases, the J end lost 4 bases, and 18 bases lay between the germline ends. The CDR3 reads CASSSLLWGRSDTQYF. Written as DNA, the CDR3 is TGTGCCAGCAGCTCGCTCCTCTGGGGGAGGTCAGATACGCAGTATTTT.

This clonotype appeared a few times. The chain combines TRBV7-9 with TRBJ1-2; D unclear. The germline V and J ends were trimmed by 5 bases and 8 bases, with 9 bases remaining between them. This CDR3 has 11 residues. The germline gives CDR1 SEHNR, CDR2 FQNEAQ (reference sequence). DNA of the CDR3: TGTGCCAGCAGCCCTTTCAGCGGCTACACCTTC. Its protein is CASSPFSGYTF.

This CDR3 is CASSQGNSGATDTQYF. The CDR3 region has the DNA TGCGCCAGCAGCCAAGGGAATAGCGGGGCCACAGATACGCAGTATTTT. The chain carries TRBV4-1 and TRBJ2-3, with 8 bases aligning to TRBD2. The length of the CDR3 is 16 residues. CDR1 and CDR2 (germline): MGHRA, YSYEKL. V shed 1 base and J 2 bases; nucleotides not matched to a gene: 5.

This clonotype was seen many times. The J gene is TRBJ1-2, the V gene TRBV5-5, with a possible D match to TRBD1 (5 bases). With 8 bases removed from V and 6 bases from J, the gap between germline ends came to 14 bases. CDR3 length: 12 amino acids. Per the germline V gene, CDR1 is SGHKS and CDR2 is YYEKEE (reference sequence). In DNA form, the CDR3 reads TGTGCCAGTACGAGACAGTTGGATGGCTACACCTTC. Protein: CASTRQLDGYTF.

This clonotype came up a few times. The DNA is left out, because the CDR3 cannot be placed on it with certainty; the CDR3 is given as TCRdb lists it. This sequence joins TRBV19 and TRBJ1-1. Germline loops: CDR1 LNHDA, CDR2 SQIVND (reference sequence). The CDR3 is 13 residues long, counting both termini. The CDR3 sequence: CASSILAGIEAFF.

This clonotype was seen many times. The chain combines TRBV30 with TRBJ1-5, with D hard to call. The CDR3 totals 13 residues. Deletions cut 3 bases from V and 0 bases from J, with 6 bases between. Germline lookup yields CDR1 GTSNPN and CDR2 SVGIG (reference sequence). The CDR3 sequence: CAWSPYSNQPQHF. The CDR3 DNA is TGTGCCTGGAGCCCTTATAGCAATCAGCCCCAGCATTTT.

The chain combines TRBV5-1 with TRBJ1-6, with TRBD1 matching over 9 bases. V lost 0 bases, J lost 14 bases, and 15 bases stayed unmatched. Germline loops: CDR1 SGHRS, CDR2 YFSETQ. This CDR3 contains 17 residues. DNA for the CDR3: TGCGCCAGCAGCTTGGCCGAACCGGGACAGGGCCATCTAACCCTCCACTTT. It yields the protein CASSLAEPGQGHLTLHF.